These 25 T cell receptor beta chains originate from one sample sequenced in a study of cytomegalovirus exposure and HLA in healthy donors. 13 Jbeta primers and 60 Vbeta primers were used for the PCR. Here immunoSEQ multiplex PCR was the method, and the copy in TCRdb shows in-frame clones only, minus some. Of roughly 100,000 clones detected, roughly a tenth appear once; the ten largest clones hold around 4.9%. Sequenced input: PBMCs. The receptors here all came from a man aged 50-60 years in good health and CMV-seropositive.

This clone was found a few times. V gene TRBV19 combines with J gene TRBJ2-3; 7 bases map to TRBD1. The CDR3 consists of 13 residues. Germline CDR1 reads LNHDA; CDR2 reads SQIVND (reference sequence). J gave up 6 bases and V 10 bases, and 10 bases lay outside the gene matches. The CDR3 DNA sequence: TGTGCCACCGATCGGACAGGTACGGATACGCAGTATTTT. This codes for CATDRTGTDTQYF.

This clone has a handful of counts. The genes are TRBV21-1 and TRBJ2-1; the table calls TRBD2, which could not be checked here. TRBV21-1 is marked as a pseudogene. The CDR3 extends over 19 amino acids. The CDR3 protein is CASSKSGSGRDVSYNEQFF. As DNA, the CDR3 is TGTGCCAGCAGCAAAAGTGGGAGCGGGAGGGACGTATCCTACAATGAGCAGTTCTTC.

The chain couples TRBV10-3 to TRBJ2-3; 8 bases line up with TRBD1. J gave up 0 bases and V 10 bases, and 9 bases lay outside the gene matches. Germline CDR1 and CDR2: ENHRY and SYGVKD. CDR3 size: 15 residues. The CDR3 loop is CATLKRTGSTDTQYF. CDR3 nucleotides: TGTGCCACCCTAAAACGGACAGGGAGCACAGATACGCAGTATTTT.

In this sample, this clone turned up a few times. The chain has TRBV5-1 and TRBJ1-2; possibly TRBD1 for D (6 bases). With 3 bases removed from V and 2 bases from J, the gap between germline ends came to 14 bases. Per germline, CDR1 SGHRS and CDR2 YFSETQ. The CDR3 is 15 amino acids. Here the CDR3 reads CASSSGQTFNYGYTF. The DNA for the CDR3 is TGCGCCAGCAGCTCAGGACAGACGTTCAACTATGGCTACACCTTC.

The chain is built from TRBV2 and TRBJ1-1; no firm D call. Germline loops: CDR1 SNHLY, CDR2 FYNNEI. V was shortened by 6 bases and J by 1 base, with 6 bases between the two germline ends. The CDR3 runs to 12 residues. The CDR3 reads CASRRENTEAFF. The CDR3 region has the DNA TGTGCCAGCAGACGGGAGAACACTGAAGCTTTCTTT.

The chain couples TRBV18 to TRBJ1-4, with 7 bases aligning to TRBD1. The germline gives CDR1 KGHSH, CDR2 LQKENI. CDR3 length: 15 amino acids. The ends lost 5 bases at V and 5 bases at J; junction bases unmatched: 8. In DNA form, the CDR3 reads TGTGCCAGCTCAATTGGGACAGAGATCAATGAAAAACTGTTTTTT. Amino acids: CASSIGTEINEKLFF.

In this sample, this clone turned up a few times. The V gene is TRBV5-6, the J gene TRBJ2-4, with D perhaps matching TRBD1 (5 bases). Germline V CDR1 and CDR2: SGHDT, YYEEEE. CDR3 length: 16 amino acids. The ends were cut back, 0 bases at V and 0 bases at J, with 10 bases in the middle. CDR3 residues: CASSLGQPLAKNIQYF. The CDR3 DNA follows: TGTGCCAGCAGCTTGGGACAGCCCCTAGCCAAAAACATTCAGTACTTC.

This clone was found a few times. This chain links TRBV11-1 with TRBJ1-1; no definite D call. Germline V CDR1 and CDR2: SGHAT, FQDESV (reference sequence). The CDR3 is 12 amino acids. V lost 2 bases to trimming and J lost 7 bases, with 8 bases between them. In nucleotides, the CDR3 is TGTGCCAGCAGCTTATTCCCCGGTGAAGCTTTCTTT. Translating gives CASSLFPGEAFF.

This clone was seen more than once but under ten times. The DNA of the CDR3 is TGCGCCAGCAGCCAAGATCCCCTGACCGGGGAGCTGTTTTTT. Translated: CASSQDPLTGELFF. The rearrangement uses TRBV4-3 and TRBJ2-2; D unclear. There are 14 residues in the CDR3. V was cut by 0 bases and J by 5 bases, with 7 bases left in between. Per the germline V gene, CDR1 is LGHNA and CDR2 is YSLEER.

V usage is TRBV7-9 and J usage is TRBJ2-5, with TRBD2 matching over 10 bases. The CDR3 sequence is 16 residues long. V shed 5 bases, J shed 7 bases, and the junction held 13 bases outside the gene matches. Germline-derived CDR1 and CDR2 are SEHNR and FQNEAQ (reference sequence). The CDR3 nucleotides read TGTGCCAGCAGCCAGATCCTAGCGGGGGAGGCGGGGACCCAGTACTTC. This translates into CASSQILAGEAGTQYF.

This clone was recorded a few times. The chain recombines TRBV5-6 with TRBJ1-5, with 7 bases aligning to TRBD1. CDR3 length: 15 residues. J gave up 0 bases and V 3 bases, and 3 bases lay outside the gene matches. Germline V gene sequence: CDR1 SGHDT, CDR2 YYEEEE. CDR3 sequence reads: CASSWTGNSNQPQHF. The DNA for the CDR3 is TGTGCCAGCAGCTGGACAGGTAATAGCAATCAGCCCCAGCATTTT.

This chain connects TRBV10-3 to TRBJ2-7; 7 bases are a match to TRBD1. The J segment lost 5 bases and the V segment lost 5 bases, leaving 6 bases of the junction unmatched. CDR3 length: 13 residues. In germline, CDR1 is ENHRY, CDR2 SYGVKD. The CDR3 DNA follows: TGTGCCATCAGTAGCCGGGACAGCCACGAGCAGTACTTC. It specifies CAISSRDSHEQYF.

This clone was seen only a few times. The chain couples TRBV18 to TRBJ2-5; D perhaps matches TRBD1 (5 bases). Trimming took 0 bases from V and 5 from J, leaving 10 bases between them. CDR1 is KGHSH and CDR2 is LQKENI in the germline V gene. This CDR3 is 14 amino acids long. The CDR3 reads CASSPPGVVETQYF. CDR3 nucleotide sequence: TGTGCCAGCTCACCACCAGGGGTGGTCGAGACCCAGTACTTC.

The V call is TRBV2, the J call TRBJ2-3; weak D call: TRBD1 (6 bases). This CDR3 region has 15 residues. With 8 bases removed from V and 8 bases from J, the gap between germline ends came to 23 bases. Germline V gives CDR1 SNHLY, CDR2 FYNNEI. As DNA, the CDR3 is TGTGCCAGCTCCCAAGACCAGGGGAAAACCCTTACGCAGTATTTT. This codes for CASSQDQGKTLTQYF.

This chain joins TRBV4-3 and TRBJ2-7; 7 bases line up with TRBD1. The CDR3 has 15 residues. The junction had 4 bases not matched to a gene; V was cut back by 0 bases and J by 2 bases. Germline CDR1 and CDR2: LGHNA and YSLEER. The CDR3 loop reads CASSQDAGGPYEQYF. The CDR3 nucleotides read TGCGCCAGCAGCCAAGATGCAGGGGGACCCTACGAGCAGTACTTC.

The chain uses TRBV11-2 and TRBJ2-7; 8 positions match TRBD1. This CDR3 comprises 14 residues. Per germline, CDR1 SGHAT and CDR2 FQNNGV. V trimming: 2 bases; J trimming: 5 bases; junction bases outside the gene matches: 5. The CDR3 DNA follows: TGTGCCAGCAGCTTACGGCAGGGGGCAAACGAGCAGTACTTC. Its translation is CASSLRQGANEQYF.

This clone was seen a handful of times. This chain connects TRBV5-1 to TRBJ1-4; the D gene is possibly TRBD1 (6 bases). Looked up from germline, CDR1 is SGHRS and CDR2 is YFSETQ. The CDR3 length is 17 residues. V lost 4 bases and J 1 base, leaving 17 bases between the germline ends. This CDR3 is CASSRSGGARTNEKLFF. The CDR3 nucleotides read TGCGCCAGCAGCCGCAGCGGGGGCGCCCGAACTAATGAAAAACTGTTTTTT.

This clone came up a few times. The genes are TRBV27 and TRBJ2-7; 9 nucleotides line up with TRBD1. Germline V CDR1 and CDR2: MNHEY, SMNVEV (reference sequence). This CDR3 has 14 amino acids. Trimming cost V 4 bases and J 5 bases; bases outside gene matches: 6. CDR3 region: CASSSRDRVHEQYF. The CDR3 nucleotides read TGTGCCAGCAGTTCCCGGGACAGGGTCCACGAGCAGTACTTC.

The chain has TRBV5-1 and TRBJ1-1, with D perhaps matching TRBD1 (5 bases). Germline values: CDR1 SGHRS, CDR2 YFSETQ. This CDR3 region has 15 residues. Trimming took 3 bases from V and 3 from J, leaving 15 bases between them. For the CDR3, the DNA is TGCGCCAGCAGCTCGCAGTTCCCGGGGGACACTGAAGCTTTCTTT. Encoded protein: CASSSQFPGDTEAFF.

This clone was observed a handful of times. CDR3 in DNA: TGTGCCACCGGGAGGCAAGCAGCGGGTAGCAATCAGCCCCAGCATTTT. This gives the protein CATGRQAAGSNQPQHF. V gene TRBV15 combines with J gene TRBJ1-5; D is undetermined. Germline V gene lookup returns CDR1 LNHNV and CDR2 YYDKDF (reference sequence). The CDR3 covers 16 residues. V was trimmed by 8 bases and J by 0 bases, leaving 17 bases between them.

This clone has just a few counts. The chain uses TRBV28 and TRBJ2-1, with 7 positions matching TRBD1. The CDR3 contains 14 residues. V shed 7 bases, J shed 4 bases, and the junction held 7 bases outside the gene matches. Germline lookup yields CDR1 MDHEN and CDR2 SYDVKM. The CDR3 nucleotides are TGTGCCAGCACAGGGGGACAACAATACAATGAGCAGTTCTTC. This translates into CASTGGQQYNEQFF.

Comment on this clone: One end of the junction does not line up with germline, which may come from a read error. The V gene is TRBV7-7, the J gene TRBJ2-2; 7 nucleotides match TRBD1. Germline CDR1 SSHAT, CDR2 FNYEAQ (reference sequence). CDR3 length equals 15 residues. The CDR3 spells CASSPGTDNTGELFF. CDR3 DNA: TGTGCTAGCAGTCCCGGGACAGACAACACCGGGGAGCTGTTTTTT. Based on the CDR3 plus reference TRBV7-7 and TRBJ2-2, the full variable domain is GAGVSQSPRYKVTKRGQDVTLRCDPISSHATLYWYQQALGQGPEFLTYFNYEAQPDKSGLPSDRFSAERPEGSISTLTIQRTEQRDSAMYRCASSPGTDNTGELFFGEGSRLTVL.

The V gene is TRBV4-2, the J gene TRBJ2-6; D gene unclear. Trimming stripped 1 base from V and 0 bases from J, with 4 bases between. From germline, CDR1 is LGHNA and CDR2 YNFKEQ. The CDR3 is 15 residues long. DNA for the CDR3: TGTGCCAGCAGCCAAGGAGGCTCTGGGGCCAACGTCCTGACTTTC. Amino acid sequence: CASSQGGSGANVLTF.

The genes are TRBV6-5 and TRBJ2-5; maybe TRBD1 (6 bases). Germline assignment: CDR1 MNHEY and CDR2 SVGAGI. The CDR3 covers 15 residues. V was trimmed by 6 bases and J by 7 bases, leaving 21 bases between them. The CDR3 sequence: CASRTGMNGLGTQYF. CDR3 bases: TGTGCCAGCAGAACAGGGATGAACGGTTTGGGGACCCAGTACTTC.

Details on this clone: The sample carries other DNA sequences with the same CDR3. CDR3: CAWSVGQGNQPQHF. CDR3 nucleotides: TGTGCCTGGAGTGTAGGACAGGGCAATCAGCCCCAGCATTTT. V and J are TRBV30 and TRBJ1-5; TRBD1 matches at 7 bases. The CDR3 has 14 amino acids. The J segment lost 2 bases and the V segment lost 0 bases, leaving 1 base of the junction unmatched. CDR1 is GTSNPN, CDR2 SVGIG, per germline (reference sequence). Full variable domain (missing parts from reference TRBV30 and TRBJ1-5): SQTIHQWPATLVQPVGSPLSLECTVEGTSNPNLYWYRQAAGRGLQLLFYSVGIGQISSEVPQNLSASRPQDRQFILSSKKLLLSDSGFYLCAWSVGQGNQPQHFGDGTRLSIL.